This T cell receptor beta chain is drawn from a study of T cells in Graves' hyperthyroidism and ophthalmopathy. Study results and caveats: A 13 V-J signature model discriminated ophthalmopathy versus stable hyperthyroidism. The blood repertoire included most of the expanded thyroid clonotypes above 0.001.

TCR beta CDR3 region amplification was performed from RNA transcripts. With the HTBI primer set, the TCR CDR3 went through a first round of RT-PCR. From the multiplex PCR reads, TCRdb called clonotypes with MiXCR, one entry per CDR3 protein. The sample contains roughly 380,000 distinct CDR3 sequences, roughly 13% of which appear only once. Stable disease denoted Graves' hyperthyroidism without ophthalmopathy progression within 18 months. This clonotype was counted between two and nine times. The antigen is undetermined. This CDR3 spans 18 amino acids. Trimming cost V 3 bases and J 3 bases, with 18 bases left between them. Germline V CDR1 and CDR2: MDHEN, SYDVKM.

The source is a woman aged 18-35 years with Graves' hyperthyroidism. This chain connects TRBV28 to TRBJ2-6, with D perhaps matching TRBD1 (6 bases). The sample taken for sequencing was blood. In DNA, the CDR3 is TGTGCCAGCAGTTTTATAACCGCGACAGGCAGTGGGGCCAACGTCCTGACTTTC. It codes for CASSFITATGSGANVLTF.